The rows below give T cell receptor beta chains drawn from one sample of a study of cytomegalovirus exposure and HLA in healthy donors. This table comes from immunoSEQ multiplex PCR, and its TCRdb copy is limited to in-frame clones, with some not included. The sample totals around 97,000 clones. Material: PBMCs. These receptors were obtained from a middle-aged man in good health and CMV-seronegative. CDR3s include the opening cysteine and the closing phenylalanine or tryptophan. D genes are given only for firm matches.

CASSVAGRQGEQYF	TGTGCCAGCAGCGTAGCCGGGCGCCAGGGCGAGCAGTACTTC	TRBJ2-7	-	TRBV9
CASRATGDVGNEQFF	TGTGCCAGCAGAGCGACCGGAGACGTCGGGAATGAGCAGTTCTTC	TRBJ2-1	-	TRBV6-5
CASSPGAGTDTQYF	TGTGCCAGCAGCCCAGGGGCCGGCACAGATACGCAGTATTTT	TRBJ2-3	-	TRBV11-2
CASSLDQYEQYF	TGTGCCAGCAGCTTAGATCAGTACGAGCAGTACTTC	TRBJ2-7	-	TRBV11-2
CAIVTGYMNTEAFF	TGTGCCATCGTCACAGGTTACATGAACACTGAAGCTTTCTTT	TRBJ1-1	-	TRBV2
CASSVSDNRGREKLFF	TGTGCCAGCAGCGTATCGGACAACAGGGGTCGTGAAAAACTGTTTTTT	TRBJ1-4	TRBD1	TRBV9
CASSPARVRNTIYF	TGTGCCAGCAGCCCTGCCAGGGTGAGAAACACCATATATTTT	TRBJ1-3	-	TRBV9
CASSLEPGAGANVLTF	TGTGCCAGCAGCTTAGAACCAGGGGCTGGGGCCAACGTCCTGACTTTC	TRBJ2-6	-	TRBV11-2
CASSLGFPGTEAFF	TGTGCCAGCAGCTTGGGCTTTCCGGGAACTGAAGCTTTCTTT	TRBJ1-1	-	TRBV7-2
CASSLSRMGTQYF	TGTGCCAGCAGCTTATCGAGGATGGGGACCCAGTACTTC	TRBJ2-5	-	TRBV7-2
CTSSREYWGVEAFF	TGCACCAGCAGCCGAGAGTATTGGGGAGTTGAAGCTTTCTTT	TRBJ1-1	-	TRBV1
CASSLGRTGLYNSPLHF	TGTGCCAGCAGCTTAGGAAGGACAGGGCTTTATAATTCACCCCTCCACTTT	TRBJ1-6	TRBD1	TRBV7-9
CASSQGTGTYGYTF	TGCGCCAGCAGCCAAGGAACAGGGACCTATGGCTACACCTTC	TRBJ1-2	-	TRBV4-3
CASSEDTHSGNTIYF	TGCGCCAGCAGTGAGGACACCCACTCTGGAAACACCATATATTTT	TRBJ1-3	-	TRBV10-1
CASSSIAGDIDEQFF	TGTGCCAGCAGCTCGATAGCGGGAGACATTGATGAGCAGTTCTTC	TRBJ2-1	TRBD2	TRBV7-2
CASRPLGAGGTYTQYF	TGTGCCAGCCGCCCACTGGGAGCGGGGGGTACCTATACGCAGTATTTT	TRBJ2-3	TRBD2	TRBV5-6
CATSRAPGNNEQFF	TGTGCCACCAGCAGAGCTCCGGGTAACAATGAGCAGTTCTTC	TRBJ2-1	-	TRBV15
CASSSDRGTGETQYF	TGTGCCAGCAGCTCGGACAGGGGTACAGGGGAGACCCAGTACTTC	TRBJ2-5	TRBD1	TRBV9
CAWSGQGIHEAFF	TGTGCCTGGAGCGGACAGGGGATCCATGAAGCTTTCTTT	TRBJ1-1	TRBD1	TRBV30
CASNRAPGNYGYTF	TGTGCCAGCAATCGGGCCCCGGGGAACTATGGCTACACCTTC	TRBJ1-2	-	TRBV28
CASSRDRGEEQYF	TGCGCCAGCAGTCGGGACAGGGGCGAAGAGCAGTACTTC	TRBJ2-7	TRBD1	TRBV10-1
CASSQSWRQGADYGYTF	TGCGCCAGCAGTCAATCATGGAGACAGGGGGCCGACTATGGCTACACCTTC	TRBJ1-2	TRBD1	TRBV23-1
CASSVEWRGSEQFF	TGTGCCAGCAGCGTAGAATGGCGCGGGAGTGAGCAGTTCTTC	TRBJ2-1	TRBD2	TRBV9
CASRSSGEGELFF	TGTGCCAGCCGAAGTAGTGGAGAGGGGGAGCTGTTTTTT	TRBJ2-2	-	TRBV6-4
CAGRVADTQYF	TGTGCGGGGAGGGTTGCAGATACGCAGTATTTT	TRBJ2-3	TRBD2	TRBV6-4
CASSWGLAGVTGELFF	TGTGCCAGCAGTTGGGGACTAGCGGGAGTCACCGGGGAGCTGTTTTTT	TRBJ2-2	TRBD2	TRBV6-5
CASSVGQGAGTEAFF	TGTGCCAGCAGCGTAGGACAGGGGGCAGGCACTGAAGCTTTCTTT	TRBJ1-1	TRBD1	TRBV9
CASSPGQGSAKNIQYF	TGTGCCAGCTCACCAGGACAAGGGTCAGCCAAAAACATTCAGTACTTC	TRBJ2-4	-	TRBV18
CASSTGTGASYEQYF	TGTGCCAGTAGTACTGGGACAGGGGCATCCTACGAGCAGTACTTC	TRBJ2-7	TRBD1	TRBV19
CASSEGTVNGYTF	TGTGCCAGCAGTGAAGGGACAGTGAACGGCTACACCTTC	TRBJ1-2	-	TRBV2
CASSPTRETQYF	TGTGCCAGCAGCCCGACAAGAGAGACCCAGTACTTC	TRBJ2-5	-	TRBV7-2
CASSITPRGHTEAFF	TGTGCCAGTAGTATAACCCCACGAGGGCACACTGAAGCTTTCTTT	TRBJ1-1	-	TRBV19
CASSLAFSGNYNEQFF	TGTGCCAGCAGCCTCGCTTTCAGCGGCAATTACAATGAGCAGTTCTTC	TRBJ2-1	-	TRBV5-4
CASSFQGQGYGYTF	TGTGCCAGCAGTTTTCAGGGGCAAGGCTATGGCTACACCTTC	TRBJ1-2	-	TRBV6-5
CASSQVDRAHTDTQYF	TGTGCCAGCAGTCAGGTCGACAGGGCGCACACAGATACGCAGTATTTT	TRBJ2-3	TRBD1	TRBV28
CAWSGSTSGVLGSYNEQFF	TGTGCCTGGAGTGGGTCGACTAGCGGGGTATTGGGCTCCTACAATGAGCAGTTCTTC	TRBJ2-1	TRBD2	TRBV30
CASSQENRQLNIQYF	TGTGCCAGCAGCCAAGAGAATAGACAGTTAAACATTCAGTACTTC	TRBJ2-4	-	TRBV4-2
CASRPTSGSYNEQFF	TGTGCCAGCAGGCCCACTAGCGGGAGCTACAATGAGCAGTTCTTC	TRBJ2-1	TRBD2	TRBV27
CSARGLAIEQYF	TGCAGCGCCAGGGGACTAGCGATCGAGCAGTACTTC	TRBJ2-7	TRBD2	TRBV29-1
CSVPSVGEGGYTF	TGCAGCGTTCCATCGGTAGGGGAGGGTGGCTACACCTTC	TRBJ1-2	-	TRBV29-1
CASSLQGAQEKLFF	TGTGCCAGTAGTCTACAGGGGGCACAGGAAAAACTGTTTTTT	TRBJ1-4	TRBD1	TRBV19
CASSLGTGKLSYEQYF	TGTGCCAGCAGCTTAGGCACAGGGAAGTTGTCCTACGAGCAGTACTTC	TRBJ2-7	-	TRBV7-6
CASSVTRDRRAPDTQYF	TGTGCCAGCAGCGTGACCCGGGACAGGCGGGCACCAGATACGCAGTATTTT	TRBJ2-3	TRBD1	TRBV9
CATSSPTTGGSEQYF	TGTGCCACCAGCAGCCCGACGACGGGAGGGAGCGAGCAGTACTTC	TRBJ2-7	TRBD2	TRBV15
CASSQDTRLSSGNTIYF	TGCGCCAGCAGCCAAGATACCAGGCTCAGCTCTGGAAACACCATATATTTT	TRBJ1-3	-	TRBV4-1
CASSTQGNSGNTIYF	TGTGCCAGTTCGACCCAGGGTAACTCTGGAAACACCATATATTTT	TRBJ1-3	-	TRBV19
CASSLIDGRARSYEQYF	TGTGCCAGCAGTTTAATTGACGGGAGGGCCCGGTCCTACGAGCAGTACTTC	TRBJ2-7	TRBD2	TRBV28
CASSFSRGSTEAFF	TGTGCCAGCAGCTTTTCGCGCGGGAGCACTGAAGCTTTCTTT	TRBJ1-1	-	TRBV5-4
CASSLRSDSSYEQYF	TGTGCCAGCAGCTTGCGCAGCGACAGCTCCTACGAGCAGTACTTC	TRBJ2-7	-	TRBV5-6
CASSREGLRAPNEKLFF	TGTGCCAGCAGCAGGGAAGGTTTGAGGGCTCCTAATGAAAAACTGTTTTTT	TRBJ1-4	-	TRBV5-5
CATSRDRQGNTEAFF	TGTGCCACCAGCAGAGATCGGCAGGGGAACACTGAAGCTTTCTTT	TRBJ1-1	-	TRBV15